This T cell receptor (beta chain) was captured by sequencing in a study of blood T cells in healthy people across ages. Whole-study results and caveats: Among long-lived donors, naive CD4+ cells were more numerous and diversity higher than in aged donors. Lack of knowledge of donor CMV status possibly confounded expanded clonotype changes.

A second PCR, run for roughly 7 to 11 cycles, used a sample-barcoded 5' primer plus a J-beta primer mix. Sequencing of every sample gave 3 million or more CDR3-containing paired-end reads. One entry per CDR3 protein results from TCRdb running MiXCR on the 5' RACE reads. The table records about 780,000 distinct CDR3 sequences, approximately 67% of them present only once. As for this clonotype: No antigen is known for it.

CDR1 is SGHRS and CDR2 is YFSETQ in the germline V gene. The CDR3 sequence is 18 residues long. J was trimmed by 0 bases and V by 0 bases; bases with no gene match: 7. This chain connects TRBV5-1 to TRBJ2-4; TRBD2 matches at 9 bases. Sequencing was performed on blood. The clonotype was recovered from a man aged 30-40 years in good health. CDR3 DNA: TGCGCCAGCAGCTTGGAAGCTAGCGGGGAGGGAGCCAAAAACATTCAGTACTTC. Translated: CASSLEASGEGAKNIQYF.